The clone carrying this T cell receptor (beta chain) was found a few times. Its antigen is not identified. This specimen comes from a study of T-cell reconstitution after alpha-beta-depleted transplantation in children. Study-wide results and caveats: Two months or so post-transplant, alpha-beta T cells reportedly derived from several hundred expanded graft clones. Once a year had passed after transplant, T-cell counts and diversity came mostly from newly produced T cells. The high TCRbeta diversity at day 60 in some patients came from surviving recipient T cells and thymic progenitors.

This sample's TCRbeta library carried unique molecular identifier barcodes. TCRdb independently ran MiXCR on the PCR reads; one entry per CDR3 protein. The sample lists about 1,000,000 distinct CDR3 sequences, less than 30% occurring once. CDR3 length: 14 amino acids. Trimming stripped 5 bases from V and 2 bases from J, with 13 bases between. The germline CDR1 and CDR2 sequences are SEHNR and FQNEAQ (reference sequence). V and J are TRBV7-9 and TRBJ2-7, with D hard to call. The input for sequencing was PBMCs, mostly from graft donor cells, taken 360 days after TCRalphabeta/CD19-depleted stem cell transplant. This receptor was identified in a boy in the first two years of life who had a stem cell transplant for SCID, so the T cells may come from the graft donor. The chain's CDR3 is CASSATRPPYEQYF. Written as DNA, the CDR3 is TGTGCCAGCAGCGCGACACGGCCCCCCTACGAGCAGTACTTC. The full variable domain, in which reference TRBV7-9 and TRBJ2-7 provide the parts outside the CDR3, is DTGVSQNPRHKITKRGQNVTFRCDPISEHNRLYWYRQTLGQGPEFLTYFQNEAQLEKSRLLSDRFSAERPKGSFSTLEIQRTEQGDSAMYLCASSATRPPYEQYFGPGTRLTVT.